This TCR beta chain was retrieved from a study of cytomegalovirus exposure and HLA in healthy donors. V lost 6 bases to trimming and J lost 4 bases, with 8 bases between them. Per germline, CDR1 SEHNR and CDR2 FQNEAQ (reference sequence). This CDR3 is built from 12 residues. Amplification used 60 Vbeta primers and 13 Jbeta primers. Assay: immunoSEQ multiplex PCR; the TCRdb copy retains only in-frame clones and omits some. The sample has about 93,000 clones, roughly four fifths seen once; the top ten hold 0.57%. The chain joins TRBV7-9 to TRBJ2-3; maybe TRBD1 (6 bases). The sample taken for sequencing was PBMCs. The receptor was isolated from a man aged 25 to 40 in good health and CMV-seronegative. The CDR3 DNA reads TGTGCCAGCAGGCAGGGGCCAGATACGCAGTATTTT. Translating gives CASRQGPDTQYF.